Here is one T cell receptor (beta chain) with its context. Antigen: not known. This entry is derived from a study of T-cell reconstitution after alpha-beta-depleted transplantation in children. General study points: At the one-year point after transplant, T-cell counts and TCRbeta diversity were found to come mostly from T cells that had been newly produced.

Preparation of the TCRbeta library used unique molecular identifiers. Each CDR3 protein is one row after TCRdb ran MiXCR on the PCR reads. The data hold 250,000 to 350,000 distinct CDR3 sequences, with around 25% observed a single time. The length of the CDR3 is 13 residues. Per germline, CDR1 SGHAT and CDR2 FQNNGV. Deletions cut 3 bases from V and 5 bases from J, with 8 bases between. This clonotype was obtained from a male patient under 18 who had a stem cell transplant for acute lymphoblastic leukemia, so the T cells may come from the graft donor. Sequencing used PBMCs, mostly from graft donor cells, obtained 180 days after TCRalphabeta/CD19-depleted stem cell transplant. The chain combines TRBV11-2 with TRBJ2-1; D is possibly TRBD2 (5 bases). CDR3 coding DNA: TGTGCCAGCAGCTTTACAGCGGACAATGAGCAGTTCTTC. It yields the protein CASSFTADNEQFF.